This T cell receptor (beta chain) was identified during a study of early T cells in non-severe SARS-CoV-2 infection. On the study more broadly: Chains from this unsorted whole-blood bulk RNA could not be paired.

The CDR3 contains 12 residues. Trimming removed 3 bases from V and 8 bases from J; junction bases left unmatched: 2. Germline CDR1 MNHNS, CDR2 SASEGT. Unique molecular identifiers were affixed to single, distinct cDNA molecules. MiXCR, applied by TCRdb to the 5' RACE reads, yields one record per CDR3 protein. This table has some 80,000 distinct CDR3 sequences, about 5% appearing once. Findings and limits, study-wide: The matching step, a VDJdb search, favored anti-spike CD8 responses and missed private and CD4 specificities.

A word on this clonotype: Antigen specificity is unknown.

The chain combines TRBV6-1 with TRBJ1-1; 8 nucleotides line up with TRBD1. The sequence derives from an adult who was a healthcare worker with PCR-confirmed SARS-CoV-2 infection or an uninfected control (not recorded which). Sequencing was performed on whole blood, taken at baseline. This chain's CDR3 is CASSDRQGEAFF. CDR3 bases: TGTGCCAGCAGTGACCGACAGGGGGAAGCTTTCTTT.